Presented here are 26 T cell receptor beta chains from one specimen sequenced in a study of T-cell reconstitution after alpha-beta-depleted transplantation in children. The authors prepared the TCRbeta library with unique molecular identifiers. TCRdb re-analysed the PCR reads in MiXCR, keeping a single row per CDR3 protein. The sample carries 800,000 to 1,000,000 distinct CDR3 sequences, around 30% recorded once. The sequencing used PBMCs, mostly from graft donor cells, collected 360 days after TCRalphabeta/CD19-depleted stem cell transplant. These receptors were obtained from a boy younger than two who had a stem cell transplant for SCID, so the T cells may come from the graft donor.

This clonotype was recorded a few times. The rearrangement uses TRBV6-5 and TRBJ2-5, with a tentative D call TRBD1 (6 bases). The CDR3 runs to 15 residues. V gave up 2 bases and J gave up 4 bases, with 14 bases separating them. The germline CDR1 and CDR2 sequences are MNHEY and SVGAGI. CDR3 loop: CASSYGAGVGETQYF. CDR3 DNA sequence: TGTGCCAGCAGTTACGGGGCAGGGGTGGGAGAGACCCAGTACTTC.

The chain combines TRBV7-8 with TRBJ1-1; 10 bases fit TRBD1. This CDR3 comprises 15 residues. V was clipped by 3 bases and J by 8 bases; unmatched bases: 9. The germline V gene encodes CDR1 SGHVS and CDR2 FQNEAQ. The CDR3 here is CASSLGDPGQGEAFF. The DNA for the CDR3 is TGTGCCAGCAGCTTGGGGGATCCGGGACAGGGGGAAGCTTTCTTT. Using reference TRBV7-8 and TRBJ1-1 for the parts outside the CDR3, the full variable domain is GAGVSQSPRYKVAKRGQDVALRCDPISGHVSLFWYQQALGQGPEFLTYFQNEAQLDKSGLPSDRFFAERPEGSVSTLKIQRTQQEDSAVYLCASSLGDPGQGEAFFGQGTRLTVV.

This clonotype was recorded only once. Because the CDR3 is missing its conserved closing phenylalanine or tryptophan, this is likely a read error. The CDR3 is CASSVRTGGGYTS. DNA for the CDR3: TGTGCCAGCAGCGTAAGGACAGGGGGCGGCTACACCTCC. This chain connects TRBV9 to TRBJ1-2; 11 nucleotides line up with TRBD1. V lost 1 base and J lost 8; bases outside the gene matches: 1. The CDR3 covers 13 residues. CDR1 is SGDLS and CDR2 is YYNGEE in the germline V gene.

This clonotype has at least ten counts. The J gene is TRBJ2-5, the V gene TRBV3-1; D not certain. The CDR3 is 11 amino acids. Between the trimmed V and J ends, which lost 1 base and 4 bases, there was a span of 1 base. CDR1 and CDR2 (germline): LGHDT, YNNKEL (reference sequence). The CDR3 sequence: CASSQGETQYF. For the CDR3, the DNA is TGTGCCAGCAGCCAAGGAGAGACCCAGTACTTC.

The rearrangement links TRBV5-1 to TRBJ1-2, with no clear D. Trimming cost V 0 bases and J 0 bases, with 15 bases left between them. The length of the CDR3 is 17 residues. CDR1 is SGHRS, CDR2 YFSETQ, per germline. The CDR3 is CASSLDRSQAANYGYTF. DNA for the CDR3: TGCGCCAGCAGCTTGGATCGGTCGCAGGCAGCTAACTATGGCTACACCTTC.

This clonotype has just a few counts. V gene TRBV4-3 combines with J gene TRBJ2-2; D is possibly TRBD1 (5 bases). This CDR3 region has 19 residues. The ends were cut back, 0 bases at V and 5 bases at J, with 22 bases in the middle. Germline CDR1 LGHNA, CDR2 YSLEER. The chain's CDR3 is CASSQERQGPIRRTGELFF. CDR3 nucleotide sequence: TGCGCCAGCAGCCAAGAGAGGCAGGGCCCTATACGAAGAACCGGGGAGCTGTTTTTT.

There are a few counts of this clonotype. V gene TRBV5-1 combines with J gene TRBJ2-2; perhaps TRBD1 as D (6 bases). CDR1 SGHRS and CDR2 YFSETQ come from the germline V gene. The CDR3 is 15 amino acids. Trimming left V 3 bases short and J 4 bases short, with 13 bases between. The CDR3 here is CASSSHRVGTGELFF. CDR3 DNA: TGCGCCAGCAGCTCACACAGGGTGGGCACCGGGGAGCTGTTTTTT.

This clonotype showed up just a few times. This chain links TRBV7-9 with TRBJ1-6, with D possibly being TRBD1 (5 bases). The CDR3 has 14 residues. Trimming stripped 2 bases from V and 8 bases from J, with 10 bases between. Germline loops: CDR1 SEHNR, CDR2 FQNEAQ (reference sequence). CDR3 coding DNA: TGTGCCAGCAGCTTACAGGGAACGGATTCACCCCTCCACTTT. Translating gives CASSLQGTDSPLHF.

This clonotype was observed a few times. The chain employs TRBV9 and TRBJ2-7, with TRBD1 matching 9 bases. The CDR3 loop spans 15 amino acids. Germline V lookup: CDR1 SGDLS, CDR2 YYNGEE. Germline trimming cut 4 bases from V and 9 bases from J; bases unmatched to any gene: 14. The CDR3 DNA is TGTGCCAGCAGCCCTCGTCCCGGGACAGGGAGCGTGCAGTACTTC. It is translated as CASSPRPGTGSVQYF. Looking up the rest from reference TRBV9 and TRBJ2-7 gives the full variable domain: DSGVTQTPKHLITATGQRVTLRCSPRSGDLSVYWYQQSLDQGLQFLIQYYNGEERAKGNILERFSAQQFPDLHSELNLSSLELGDSALYFCASSPRPGTGSVQYFGPGTRLTVT.

This clonotype was observed a handful of times. The rearrangement uses TRBV15 and TRBJ2-5; 12 positions match TRBD1. The length of the CDR3 is 15 residues. The germline gives CDR1 LNHNV, CDR2 YYDKDF (reference sequence). The trim removed 8 bases at V and 3 bases at J, leaving 7 bases unmatched. The CDR3 DNA is TGTGCCACCTCCGGGACAGGGGGCGCCGAAGAGACCCAGTACTTC. Protein: CATSGTGGAEETQYF.

This clonotype was seen just once. The rearrangement links TRBV2 to TRBJ2-7, with a weak D call TRBD1 (6 bases). Germline assignment: CDR1 SNHLY and CDR2 FYNNEI. The CDR3 totals 14 residues. V lost 5 bases to trimming and J lost 4 bases, with 15 bases between them. In DNA, the CDR3 is TGTGCCAGCAGTTCCGGGACATCCCTTTACGAGCAGTACTTC. Translated, it gives CASSSGTSLYEQYF.

The table lists this clonotype with a few counts. The rearrangement links TRBV29-1 to TRBJ2-5, with D unclear. Germline V gene lookup returns CDR1 SQVTM and CDR2 ANQGSEA. There are 12 residues in the CDR3. Trimming took 4 bases from V and 4 from J, leaving 10 bases between them. The CDR3 spells CSVGKLGETQYF. In nucleotides, the CDR3 is TGCAGCGTTGGGAAGCTCGGAGAGACCCAGTACTTC.

The V and J genes are TRBV7-2 and TRBJ2-3; D is unclear. The germline gives CDR1 SGHTA, CDR2 FQGNSA. V was cut by 6 bases and J by 1 base, with 14 bases left in between. This CDR3 comprises 15 residues. DNA for the CDR3: TGTGCCAGCAGTCATGTGGGGATCGGCACAGATACGCAGTATTTT. Translation: CASSHVGIGTDTQYF.

The rearrangement joins TRBV12-3 or TRBV12-4 to TRBJ2-6; no clear D gene. V dropped 0 bases and J dropped 4 bases, with 10 bases sitting between them. The CDR3 is made up of 16 amino acids. CDR3 bases: TGTGCCAGCAGTTTAGCCCCGACGGCAGGGGCCAACGTCCTGACTTTC. Its translation is CASSLAPTAGANVLTF.

This clonotype was seen more than once but under ten times. The chain is built from TRBV12-3 or TRBV12-4 and TRBJ2-5; 8 nucleotides align to TRBD2. V lost 3 bases to trimming and J lost 5 bases; unmatched junction nucleotides: 5. CDR3 length equals 14 residues. CDR3 protein: CASSFRGGPETQYF. CDR3 sequence (DNA): TGTGCCAGCAGTTTCCGCGGGGGGCCGGAGACCCAGTACTTC.

This chain uses TRBV12-3 or TRBV12-4 with TRBJ2-4; D may be TRBD1 (5 bases). Trimming took 2 bases from V and 8 from J, leaving 13 bases between them. The length of the CDR3 is 14 residues. The CDR3 coding sequence is TGTGCCAGCAGTTTAAGGGGCGGTCGGGACATTCAGTACTTC. Protein product: CASSLRGGRDIQYF.

The chain has TRBV15 and TRBJ1-2; D is possibly TRBD1 (5 bases). The CDR3 is made up of 14 amino acids. Germline loops: CDR1 LNHNV, CDR2 YYDKDF (reference sequence). The V end was cut by 0 bases, the J end by 7 bases, with 12 bases between. CDR3 bases: TGTGCCACCAGCAGAGATGTGGGGGGAGCTGGCTACACCTTC. Residues: CATSRDVGGAGYTF. The full variable domain, its missing parts supplied by reference TRBV15 and TRBJ1-2, is DAMVIQNPRYQVTQFGKPVTLSCSQTLNHNVMYWYQQKSSQAPKLLFHYYDKDFNNEADTPDNFQSRRPNTSFCFLDIRSPGLGDTAMYLCATSRDVGGAGYTFGSGTRLTVV.

The chain carries TRBV10-2 and TRBJ2-7; D remains unclear. The germline CDR1 and CDR2 sequences are WSHSY and SAAADI. Deletions cut 0 bases from V and 12 bases from J, with 6 bases between. There are 10 residues in the CDR3. CDR3 DNA: TGCGCCAGCAGTGAGTCTTTTGGGTACTTC. The encoded protein is CASSESFGYF.

This clonotype came up a few times. V is TRBV11-3 and J is TRBJ2-7; TRBD2 aligns across 8 bases. CDR1 is SGHNT, CDR2 YENEEA, per germline. The ends lost 1 base at V and 3 bases at J; junction bases unmatched: 8. The CDR3 spans 16 residues. This CDR3 reads CASSLGVVAGSYEQYF. The CDR3 DNA sequence: TGTGCCAGCAGCTTAGGGGTGGTAGCGGGGAGCTACGAGCAGTACTTC.

This clonotype was found many times. The CDR3 here is CASSQGGGKNEQFF. The CDR3 region has the DNA TGCGCCAGCAGCCAAGGAGGCGGGAAAAATGAGCAGTTCTTC. V and J are TRBV4-3 and TRBJ2-1, with D possibly matching TRBD2 (6 bases). CDR1 and CDR2 (germline): LGHNA, YSLEER. Trimming left V 1 base short and J 7 bases short, with 11 bases between. This CDR3 has 14 residues.

J is TRBJ2-7 and V is TRBV20-1; D unresolved. Germline V gives CDR1 DFQATT, CDR2 SNEGSKA (reference sequence). The CDR3 has 14 residues. V lost 6 bases to trimming and J lost 1 base, with 16 bases between them. CDR3 sequence (DNA): TGCAGTGCATGGCAGGACCACGTTTCCTACGAGCAGTACTTC. Its translation is CSAWQDHVSYEQYF.

The table lists this clonotype with a few counts. Written as DNA, the CDR3 is TGTGCCAGCAGCCCCGACAGTGCCCGGGGAGAGACCCAGTACTTC. Amino acids: CASSPDSARGETQYF. V gene TRBV5-5 combines with J gene TRBJ2-5, with D perhaps assigned TRBD1 or TRBD2 (5 bases each). The CDR3 consists of 15 residues. Per the germline V gene, CDR1 is SGHKS and CDR2 is YYEKEE (reference sequence). The V and J ends lost 4 bases and 4 bases respectively, with 17 bases between them.

J is TRBJ2-3 and V is TRBV28, with 9 bases fitting TRBD1. The germline V gene has CDR1 MDHEN and CDR2 SYDVKM. J was trimmed by 6 bases and V by 7 bases; bases with no gene match: 11. This CDR3 is 15 amino acids long. The CDR3 sequence: CASKGQGAVEDTQYF. CDR3 nucleotide sequence: TGTGCCAGCAAGGGACAGGGAGCGGTGGAGGATACGCAGTATTTT. Variable domain in full (rest from reference TRBV28 and TRBJ2-3): DVKVTQSSRYLVKRTGEKVFLECVQDMDHENMFWYRQDPGLGLRLIYFSYDVKMKEKGDIPEGYSVSREKKERFSLILESASTNQTSMYLCASKGQGAVEDTQYFGPGTRLTVL.

The chain combines TRBV12-3 or TRBV12-4 with TRBJ1-3; no definite D call. The CDR3 has 13 residues. V was clipped by 6 bases and J by 2 bases, with 8 bases between them. CDR3 loop: CASRVLAGNTIYF. The CDR3 DNA sequence: TGTGCCAGCAGAGTTCTAGCTGGAAACACCATATATTTT.

The chain carries TRBV12-3 or TRBV12-4 and TRBJ2-1; D may match TRBD1 or TRBD2 (5 bases each). V was shortened by 5 bases and J by 14 bases, with 16 bases between the two germline ends. This CDR3 is 12 amino acids long. The CDR3 protein is CASSAPGAGEFF. CDR3 bases: TGTGCCAGCAGTGCTCCCGGGGCTGGGGAGTTCTTC.

The chain couples TRBV3-1 to TRBJ1-5; possibly TRBD1 for D (5 bases). V lost 4 bases, J lost 2 bases, and 9 bases lay in between. This CDR3 has 14 residues. Germline loops: CDR1 LGHDT, CDR2 YNNKEL (reference sequence). CDR3 DNA sequence: TGTGCCAGCAGCCGGGACGTGCGCAATCAGCCCCAGCATTTT. This gives the protein CASSRDVRNQPQHF. The complete variable domain, with remaining parts taken from reference TRBV3-1 and TRBJ1-5, reads DTAVSQTPKYLVTQMGNDKSIKCEQNLGHDTMYWYKQDSKKFLKIMFSYNNKELIINETVPNRFSPKSPDKAHLNLHINSLELGDSAVYFCASSRDVRNQPQHFGDGTRLSIL.